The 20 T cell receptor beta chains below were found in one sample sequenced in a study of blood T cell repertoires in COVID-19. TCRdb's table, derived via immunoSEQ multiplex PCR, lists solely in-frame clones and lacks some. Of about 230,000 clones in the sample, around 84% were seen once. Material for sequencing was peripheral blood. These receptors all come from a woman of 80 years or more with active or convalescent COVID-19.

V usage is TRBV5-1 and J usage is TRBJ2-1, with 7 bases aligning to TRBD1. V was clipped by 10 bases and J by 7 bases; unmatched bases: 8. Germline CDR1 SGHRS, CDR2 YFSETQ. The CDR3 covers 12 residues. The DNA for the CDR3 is TGCGCCTCCCGACAGGGCGCGAATGAGCAGTTCTTC. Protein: CASRQGANEQFF. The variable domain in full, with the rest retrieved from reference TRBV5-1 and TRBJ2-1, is KAGVTQTPRYLIKTRGQQVTLSCSPISGHRSVSWYQQTPGQGLQFLFEYFSETQRNKGNFPGRFSGRQFSNSRSEMNVSTLELGDSALYLCASRQGANEQFFGPGTRLTVL.

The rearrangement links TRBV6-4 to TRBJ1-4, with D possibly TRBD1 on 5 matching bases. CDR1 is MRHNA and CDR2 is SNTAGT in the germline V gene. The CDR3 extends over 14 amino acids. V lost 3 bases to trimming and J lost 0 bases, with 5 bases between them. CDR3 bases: TGTGCCAGCAGTGAACAGGCAACTAATGAAAAACTGTTTTTT. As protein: CASSEQATNEKLFF.

CDR3 DNA sequence: TGCGCCAGCAGCCCGGGACTAGCCGTCTACAATGAGCAGTTCTTC. This gives the protein CASSPGLAVYNEQFF. The V call is TRBV4-3, the J call TRBJ2-1; TRBD2 agrees at 9 bases. The CDR3 contains 15 residues. Germline assignment: CDR1 LGHNA and CDR2 YSLEER. V dropped 4 bases and J dropped 3; count of bases not matched to a gene: 4.

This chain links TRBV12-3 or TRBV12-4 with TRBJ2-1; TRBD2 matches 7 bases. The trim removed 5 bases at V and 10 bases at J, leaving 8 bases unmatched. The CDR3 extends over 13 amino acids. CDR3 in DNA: TGTGCCAGCAGTGCAGGACTAGTCGTGGAGCAGTTCTTC. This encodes CASSAGLVVEQFF.

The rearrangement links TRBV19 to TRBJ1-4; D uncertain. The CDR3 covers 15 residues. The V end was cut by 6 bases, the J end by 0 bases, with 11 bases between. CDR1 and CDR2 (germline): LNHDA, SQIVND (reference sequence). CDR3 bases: TGTGCCAGTAGCACCCTCAGAACAACTAATGAAAAACTGTTTTTT. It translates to CASSTLRTTNEKLFF.

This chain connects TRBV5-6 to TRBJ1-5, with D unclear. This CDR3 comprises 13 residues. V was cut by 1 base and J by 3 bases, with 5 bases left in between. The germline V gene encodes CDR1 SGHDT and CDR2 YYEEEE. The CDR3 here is CASSLWANQPQHF. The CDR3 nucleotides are TGTGCCAGCAGCTTGTGGGCCAATCAGCCCCAGCATTTT.

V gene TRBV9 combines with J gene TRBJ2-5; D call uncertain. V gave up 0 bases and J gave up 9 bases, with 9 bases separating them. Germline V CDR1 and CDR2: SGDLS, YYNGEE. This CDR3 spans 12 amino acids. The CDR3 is CASSVGLRAQYF. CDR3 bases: TGTGCCAGCAGCGTAGGACTCCGGGCCCAGTACTTC.

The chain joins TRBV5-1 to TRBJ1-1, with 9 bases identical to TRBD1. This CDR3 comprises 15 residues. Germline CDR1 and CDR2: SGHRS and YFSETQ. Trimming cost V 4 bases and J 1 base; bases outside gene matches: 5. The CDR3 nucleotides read TGCGCCAGCAGCCGAATGACAGGGGGGAACACTGAAGCTTTCTTT. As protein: CASSRMTGGNTEAFF.

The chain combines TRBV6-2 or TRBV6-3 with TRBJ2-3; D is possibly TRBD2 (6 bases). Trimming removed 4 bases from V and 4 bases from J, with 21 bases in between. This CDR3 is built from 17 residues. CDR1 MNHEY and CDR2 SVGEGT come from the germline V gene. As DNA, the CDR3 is TGTGCCAGCAGTTCCTTTTATGGGGGGAGAGACGCAGATACGCAGTATTTT. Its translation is CASSSFYGGRDADTQYF.

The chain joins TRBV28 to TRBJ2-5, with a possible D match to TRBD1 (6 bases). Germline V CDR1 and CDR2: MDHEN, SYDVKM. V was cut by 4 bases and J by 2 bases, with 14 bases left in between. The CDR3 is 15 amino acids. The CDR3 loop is CASSSPRGSQETQYF. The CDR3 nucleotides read TGTGCCAGCAGTTCTCCTAGGGGGTCTCAAGAGACCCAGTACTTC.

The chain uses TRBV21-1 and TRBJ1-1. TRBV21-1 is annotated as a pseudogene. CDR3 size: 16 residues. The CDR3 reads CASSAPLRVGNTEAFF. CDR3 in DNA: TGTGCCAGCAGCGCTCCTCTGAGGGTGGGGAACACTGAAGCTTTCTTT.

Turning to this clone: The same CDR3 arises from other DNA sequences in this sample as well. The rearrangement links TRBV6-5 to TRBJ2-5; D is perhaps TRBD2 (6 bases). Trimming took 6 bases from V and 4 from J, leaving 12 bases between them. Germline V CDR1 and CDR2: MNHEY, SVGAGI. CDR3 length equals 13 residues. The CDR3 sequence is CASSPPGRETQYF. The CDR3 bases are TGTGCCAGCAGCCCCCCCGGGAGAGAGACCCAGTACTTC.

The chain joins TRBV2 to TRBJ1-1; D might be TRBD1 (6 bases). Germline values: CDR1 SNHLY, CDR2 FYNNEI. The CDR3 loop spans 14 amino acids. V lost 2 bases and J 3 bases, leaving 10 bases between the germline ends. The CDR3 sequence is CASSELKGDTEAFF. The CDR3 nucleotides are TGTGCCAGCAGTGAACTGAAGGGGGACACTGAAGCTTTCTTT.

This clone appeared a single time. The CDR3, as DNA: TGTGCCAGCTCACCCCAAAGTAGCGGGGGGGCAGGAGAGACCCAGTACTTC. Encoded protein: CASSPQSSGGAGETQYF. This rearrangement joins TRBV18 to TRBJ2-5, with 11 bases identical to TRBD2. CDR3 length equals 17 residues. The V gene's germline CDR1 is KGHSH and CDR2 LQKENI. J gave up 4 bases and V 3 bases, and 10 bases lay outside the gene matches.

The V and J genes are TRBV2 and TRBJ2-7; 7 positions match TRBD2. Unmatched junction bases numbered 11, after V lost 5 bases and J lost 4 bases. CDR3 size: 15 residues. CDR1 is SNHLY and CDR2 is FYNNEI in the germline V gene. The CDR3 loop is CASSPGLVNRYEQYF. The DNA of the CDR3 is TGTGCCAGCAGTCCTGGACTAGTGAATAGGTACGAGCAGTACTTC.

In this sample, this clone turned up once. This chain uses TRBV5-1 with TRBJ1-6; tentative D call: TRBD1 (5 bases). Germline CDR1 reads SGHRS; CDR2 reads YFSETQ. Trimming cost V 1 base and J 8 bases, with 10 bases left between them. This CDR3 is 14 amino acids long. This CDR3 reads CASSLRGFDSPLHF. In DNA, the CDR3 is TGCGCCAGCAGCTTGAGGGGCTTTGATTCACCCCTCCACTTT. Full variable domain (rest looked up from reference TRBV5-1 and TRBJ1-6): KAGVTQTPRYLIKTRGQQVTLSCSPISGHRSVSWYQQTPGQGLQFLFEYFSETQRNKGNFPGRFSGRQFSNSRSEMNVSTLELGDSALYLCASSLRGFDSPLHFGNGTRLTVT.

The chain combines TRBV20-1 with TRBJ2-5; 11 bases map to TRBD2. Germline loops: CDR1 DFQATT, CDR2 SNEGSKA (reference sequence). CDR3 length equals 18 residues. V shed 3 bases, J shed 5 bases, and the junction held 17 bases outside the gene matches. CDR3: CSASRVAGGPGVRETQYF. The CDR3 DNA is TGCAGTGCTAGTCGAGTAGCGGGAGGGCCAGGTGTCCGGGAGACCCAGTACTTC.

Written as DNA, the CDR3 is TGTGCCAGCAGTTTTCAGACTAGTTTAAGCTACGAGCAGTACTTC. It is translated as CASSFQTSLSYEQYF. J is TRBJ2-7 and V is TRBV27; D is possibly TRBD2 (6 bases). The CDR3 covers 15 residues. The V and J ends lost 3 bases and 3 bases respectively, with 15 bases between them. Germline V lookup: CDR1 MNHEY, CDR2 SMNVEV (reference sequence).

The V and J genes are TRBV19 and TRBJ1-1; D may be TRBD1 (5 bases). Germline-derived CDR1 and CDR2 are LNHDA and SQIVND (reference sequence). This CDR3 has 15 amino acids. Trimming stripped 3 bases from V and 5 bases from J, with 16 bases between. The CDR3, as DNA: TGTGCCAGTAGTATCGGGGGACGCCGAATAACTGAAGCTTTCTTT. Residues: CASSIGGRRITEAFF.

The CDR3 coding sequence is TGTGCCTGGAGATTGGGAGGGGGGGCAGATACGCAGTATTTT. Its protein product is CAWRLGGGADTQYF. This sequence joins TRBV30 and TRBJ2-3; tentative D call: TRBD2 (7 bases). V was pared by 3 bases and J by 4 bases, with 14 bases between. Germline-derived CDR1 and CDR2 are GTSNPN and SVGIG (reference sequence). This CDR3 is built from 14 residues.